This TCR beta chain was sequenced in a study of T cell responses to AZD1222 COVID-19 vaccine. Broader study findings: After two AZD1222 doses, spike-specific TCR breadth and depth rose versus day 0. Baseline serology detected seropositivity in only six or seven AZD1222 recipients. Vaccine-associated CD4 TCRs ranged over spike, dominating at 160-218 and 743-854.

J gave up 11 bases and V 4 bases, and 6 bases lay outside the gene matches. CDR3 length: 12 amino acids. The germline V gene has CDR1 LGHDT and CDR2 YNNKEL (reference sequence). About this clone: Its antigen is as yet unknown.

Here immunoSEQ multiplex PCR was the method, and the copy in TCRdb shows in-frame clones only, minus some. The sample records 110,000 or so clones, more than 75% being singletons. The sequence was collected from an adult who received the AZD1222 COVID-19 vaccine. This chain joins TRBV3-1 (or the pseudogene TRBV3-2) and TRBJ2-7, with TRBD1 identical over 9 bases. Sample: peripheral blood, taken 28 days after the second AZD1222 dose. The CDR3 loop reads CASSPGTGKEYF. For the CDR3, the DNA is TGTGCCAGCAGCCCCGGGACAGGGAAGGAGTACTTC.